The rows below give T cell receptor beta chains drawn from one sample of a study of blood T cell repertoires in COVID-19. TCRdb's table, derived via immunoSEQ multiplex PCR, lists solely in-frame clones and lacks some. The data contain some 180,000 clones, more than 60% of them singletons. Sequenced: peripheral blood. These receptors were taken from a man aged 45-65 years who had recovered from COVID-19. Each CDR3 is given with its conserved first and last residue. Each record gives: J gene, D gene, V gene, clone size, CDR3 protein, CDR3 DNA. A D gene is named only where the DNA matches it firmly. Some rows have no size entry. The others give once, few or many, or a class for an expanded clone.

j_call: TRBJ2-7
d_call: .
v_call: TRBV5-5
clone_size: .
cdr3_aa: CASRFGAYEQYF
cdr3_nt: TGTGCCAGCAGATTTGGGGCGTACGAGCAGTACTTC

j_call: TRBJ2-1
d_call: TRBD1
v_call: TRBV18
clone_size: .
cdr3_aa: CASSPQTGLGYNEQFF
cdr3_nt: TGTGCCAGCTCACCCCAGACAGGGTTAGGGTACAATGAGCAGTTCTTC

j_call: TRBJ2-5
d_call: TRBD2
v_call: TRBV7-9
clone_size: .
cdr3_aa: CASSLGLAGNQETQYF
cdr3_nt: TGTGCCAGCAGCTTAGGTCTAGCGGGGAACCAAGAGACCCAGTACTTC

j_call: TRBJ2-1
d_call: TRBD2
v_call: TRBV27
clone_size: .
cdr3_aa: CASSPTSRLAGGEQFF
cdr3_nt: TGTGCCAGCAGTCCTACCTCGCGGCTAGCGGGAGGGGAGCAGTTCTTC

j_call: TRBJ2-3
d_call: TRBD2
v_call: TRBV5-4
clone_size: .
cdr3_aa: CASSLGRKGQLGLAGDTQYF
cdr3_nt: TGTGCCAGCAGCTTGGGCAGGAAGGGACAGCTCGGACTAGCGGGAGATACGCAGTATTTT

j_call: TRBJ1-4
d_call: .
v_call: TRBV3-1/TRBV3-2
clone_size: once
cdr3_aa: CASSQDRANEKLFF
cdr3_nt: TGTGCCAGCAGCCAAGACAGGGCTAATGAAAAACTGTTTTTT

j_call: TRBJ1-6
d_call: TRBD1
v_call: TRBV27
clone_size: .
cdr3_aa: CASSRPGQANSPLHF
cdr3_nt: TGTGCCAGCAGTCGGCCCGGACAGGCTAATTCACCCCTCCACTTT

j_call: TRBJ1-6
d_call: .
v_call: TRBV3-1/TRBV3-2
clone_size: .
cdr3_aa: CASSQEELRSPLHF
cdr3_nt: TGTGCCAGCAGCCAGGAAGAACTGCGGTCACCCCTCCACTTT

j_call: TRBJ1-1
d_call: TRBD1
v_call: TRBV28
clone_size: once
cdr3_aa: CASSIQQGIIGAFF
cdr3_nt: TGTGCCAGCAGTATACAACAGGGGATTATAGGGGCTTTCTTT

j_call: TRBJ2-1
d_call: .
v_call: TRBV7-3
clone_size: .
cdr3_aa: CASSDTMRQSSYNEQFF
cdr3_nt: TGTGCCAGCAGCGATACGATGAGACAGAGCTCCTACAATGAGCAGTTCTTC

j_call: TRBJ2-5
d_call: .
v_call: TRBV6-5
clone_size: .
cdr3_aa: CASSKSTGWETQYF
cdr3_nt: TGTGCCAGCAGTAAATCGACAGGTTGGGAGACCCAGTACTTC

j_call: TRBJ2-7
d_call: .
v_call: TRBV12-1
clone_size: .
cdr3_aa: CASSFESPTSSYEQYF
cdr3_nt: TGTGCCAGCAGCTTTGAGAGTCCAACGAGCTCCTACGAGCAGTACTTC

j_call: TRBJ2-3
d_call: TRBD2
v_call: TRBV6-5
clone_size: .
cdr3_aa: CASSPLAGRTDTQYF
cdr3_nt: TGTGCCAGCAGTCCCCTAGCGGGTCGCACAGATACGCAGTATTTT

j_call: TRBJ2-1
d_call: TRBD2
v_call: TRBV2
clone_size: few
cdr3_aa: CASSEGSGAYNEQFF
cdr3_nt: TGTGCCAGCAGTGAGGGTAGCGGGGCCTACAATGAGCAGTTCTTC

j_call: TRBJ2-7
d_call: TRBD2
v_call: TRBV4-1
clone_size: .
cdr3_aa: CASSHPGLAGGPELYEQYF
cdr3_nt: TGCGCCAGCAGCCACCCGGGACTAGCGGGAGGGCCGGAGCTCTACGAGCAGTACTTC

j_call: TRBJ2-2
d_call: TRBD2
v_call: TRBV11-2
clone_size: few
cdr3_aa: CASSFNGLAGGTGELFF
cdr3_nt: TGTGCCAGCAGCTTCAATGGACTAGCGGGAGGCACCGGGGAGCTGTTTTTT

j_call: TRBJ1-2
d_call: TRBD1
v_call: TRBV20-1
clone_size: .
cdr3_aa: CSGDRDGYTF
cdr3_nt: TGCAGTGGTGACAGGGATGGCTACACCTTC

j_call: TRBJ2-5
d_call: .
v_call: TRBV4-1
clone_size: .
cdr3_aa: CASSKGETQYF
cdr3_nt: TGCGCCAGCAGCAAGGGGGAGACCCAGTACTTC

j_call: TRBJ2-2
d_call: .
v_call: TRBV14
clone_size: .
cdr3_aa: CASSQARGSRPGELFF
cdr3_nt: TGTGCCAGCAGCCAAGCGCGTGGGAGCCGGCCCGGGGAGCTGTTTTTT

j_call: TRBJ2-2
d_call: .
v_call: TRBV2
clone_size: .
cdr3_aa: CASRMTAANTGELFF
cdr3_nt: TGTGCCAGCAGAATGACAGCCGCGAACACCGGGGAGCTGTTTTTT

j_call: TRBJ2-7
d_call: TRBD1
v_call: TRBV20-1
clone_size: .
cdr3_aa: CSASPGQGTDEQYF
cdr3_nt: TGCAGTGCTAGTCCCGGACAGGGAACCGACGAGCAGTACTTC

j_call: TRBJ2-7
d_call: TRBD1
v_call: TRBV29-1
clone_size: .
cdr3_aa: CSARQGTGYEQYF
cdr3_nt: TGCAGCGCTCGACAGGGTACGGGCTACGAGCAGTACTTC

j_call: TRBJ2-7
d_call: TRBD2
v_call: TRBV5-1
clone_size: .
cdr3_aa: CASRTGLAGVEVYEQYF
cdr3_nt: TGCGCCAGCAGGACGGGACTAGCGGGAGTTGAGGTCTACGAGCAGTACTTC

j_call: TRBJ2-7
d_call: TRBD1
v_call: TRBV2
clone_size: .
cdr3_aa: CASSPRTGTYEQYF
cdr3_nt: TGTGCCAGCAGTCCCAGGACAGGCACCTACGAGCAGTACTTC

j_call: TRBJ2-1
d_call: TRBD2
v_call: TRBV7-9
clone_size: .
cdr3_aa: CASSRSFSGRSTYNEQFF
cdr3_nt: TGTGCCAGCAGCAGATCCTTTAGCGGGAGGTCGACCTACAATGAGCAGTTCTTC

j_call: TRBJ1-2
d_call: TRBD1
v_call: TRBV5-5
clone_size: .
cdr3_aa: CASSLEQGRIGYTF
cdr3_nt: TGTGCCAGCAGCTTGGAACAGGGGAGAATCGGCTACACCTTC

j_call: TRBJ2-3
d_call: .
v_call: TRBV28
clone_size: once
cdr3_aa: CASSLHGALLTDTQYF
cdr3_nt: TGTGCCAGCAGTTTACATGGGGCGCTTTTAACAGATACGCAGTATTTT

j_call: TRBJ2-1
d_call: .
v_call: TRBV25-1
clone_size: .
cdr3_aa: CASSFADNSYNEQFF
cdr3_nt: TGTGCCAGCAGTTTCGCGGACAACTCCTACAATGAGCAGTTCTTC

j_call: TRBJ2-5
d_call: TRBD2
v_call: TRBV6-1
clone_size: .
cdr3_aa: CASSEAGGRSGETQYF
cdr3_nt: TGTGCCAGCAGTGAAGCGGGGGGGAGGAGCGGAGAGACCCAGTACTTC

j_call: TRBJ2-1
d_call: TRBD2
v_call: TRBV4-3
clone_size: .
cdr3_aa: CASSQDLTSGRLNEQFF
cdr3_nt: TGCGCCAGCAGCCAAGATCTGACTAGCGGGAGGTTAAATGAGCAGTTCTTC

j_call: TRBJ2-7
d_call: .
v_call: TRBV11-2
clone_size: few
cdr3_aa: CASSLTVARTYEQYF
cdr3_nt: TGTGCCAGCAGCTTGACGGTGGCCAGGACCTACGAGCAGTACTTC

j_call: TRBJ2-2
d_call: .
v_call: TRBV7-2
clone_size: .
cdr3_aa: CASSLAAGWRGELFF
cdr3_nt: TGTGCCAGCAGCTTAGCCGCGGGATGGAGGGGGGAGCTGTTTTTT

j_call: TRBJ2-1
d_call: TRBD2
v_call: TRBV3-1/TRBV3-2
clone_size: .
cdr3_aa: CASSQDGGLAGVWNEQFF
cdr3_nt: TGTGCCAGCAGCCAAGATGGAGGACTAGCGGGTGTATGGAATGAGCAGTTCTTC

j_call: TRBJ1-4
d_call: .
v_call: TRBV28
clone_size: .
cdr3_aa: CASSLSTATNEKLFF
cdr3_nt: TGTGCCAGCAGTTTATCGACAGCAACTAATGAAAAACTGTTTTTT

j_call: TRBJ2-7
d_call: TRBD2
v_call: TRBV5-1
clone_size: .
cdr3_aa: CASSNPSSGEQYF
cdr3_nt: TGCGCCAGCAGCAATCCTTCTAGCGGCGAGCAGTACTTC

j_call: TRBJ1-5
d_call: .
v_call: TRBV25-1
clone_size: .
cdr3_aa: CASSECAAELQHF
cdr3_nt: TGTGCCAGCAGTGAATGTGCGGCCGAGTTACAGCATTTT

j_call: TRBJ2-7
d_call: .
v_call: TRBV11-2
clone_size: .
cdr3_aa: CASSLGGRGLGEQYF
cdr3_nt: TGTGCCAGCAGCCTAGGCGGGCGGGGGCTGGGCGAGCAGTACTTC

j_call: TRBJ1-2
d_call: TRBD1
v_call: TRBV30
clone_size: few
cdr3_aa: CAWSVRSGTEDYGYTF
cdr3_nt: TGTGCCTGGAGTGTACGATCGGGGACAGAGGACTATGGCTACACCTTC

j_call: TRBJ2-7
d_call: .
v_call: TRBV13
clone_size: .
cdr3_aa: CASSPNSGPSYEQYF
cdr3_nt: TGTGCCAGCAGCCCTAATAGCGGCCCCTCCTACGAGCAGTACTTC

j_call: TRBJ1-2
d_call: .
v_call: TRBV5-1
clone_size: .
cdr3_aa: CASSSSGDGYTF
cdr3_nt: TGCGCCAGCAGCTCCTCAGGGGACGGCTACACCTTC

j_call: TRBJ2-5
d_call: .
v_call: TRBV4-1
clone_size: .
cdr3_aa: CASSLEQGGRGETQYF
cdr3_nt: TGCGCCAGCAGCCTCGAACAAGGTGGCCGAGGAGAGACCCAGTACTTC

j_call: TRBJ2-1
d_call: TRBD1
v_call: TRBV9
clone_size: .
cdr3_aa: CASSPTGRLYNEQFF
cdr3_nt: TGTGCCAGCAGCCCGACAGGGAGACTTTACAATGAGCAGTTCTTC

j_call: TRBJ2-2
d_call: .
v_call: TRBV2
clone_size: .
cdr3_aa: CASKAGNTGELFF
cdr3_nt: TGTGCCAGCAAGGCAGGGAACACCGGGGAGCTGTTTTTT

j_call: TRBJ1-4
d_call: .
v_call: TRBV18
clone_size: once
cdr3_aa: CASSPSRGQDQLFF
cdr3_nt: TGTGCCAGCTCACCAAGCCGGGGTCAAGATCAACTGTTTTTT